These 24 T cell receptor beta chains were all obtained from the same sample, sequenced in a study of blood T cell repertoires in COVID-19. Measured with immunoSEQ multiplex PCR; TCRdb has only the in-frame clones, and not every one. The repertoire includes around 160,000 clones, approximately 91% of them detected once, and around 2.1% sits in the top ten. Sequencing was done on a sample of peripheral blood. The receptor set was obtained from a man between 18 and 29 years old with acute or convalescent COVID-19.

The chain uses TRBV5-1 and TRBJ2-7; D not resolved. V gave up 0 bases and J gave up 0 bases, with 7 bases separating them. Germline V gives CDR1 SGHRS, CDR2 YFSETQ. CDR3 length equals 14 residues. The CDR3 nucleotides are TGCGCCAGCAGCTTGGACAGTTCCTCCTACGAGCAGTACTTC. Its protein is CASSLDSSSYEQYF.

The chain combines TRBV19 with TRBJ1-5, with TRBD1 matching over 9 bases. The germline V gene encodes CDR1 LNHDA and CDR2 SQIVND (reference sequence). V lost 4 bases and J lost 6; bases outside the gene matches: 4. CDR3 size: 14 residues. Here the CDR3 DNA reads TGTGCCAGTAGTAGGGACAGGGATGGTCAGCCCCAGCATTTT. This encodes CASSRDRDGQPQHF.

The gene calls are TRBV19 and TRBJ1-4, with D unclear. The CDR3 sequence is 13 residues long. Per germline, CDR1 LNHDA and CDR2 SQIVND (reference sequence). Trimming shortened V by 3 bases and J by 8 bases, and 10 bases separated the two germline ends. CDR3 loop: CASSIVAGEKLFF. CDR3 coding DNA: TGTGCCAGTAGTATCGTTGCGGGGGAAAAACTGTTTTTT.

V and J are TRBV7-2 and TRBJ1-4; D unresolved. CDR3 size: 17 residues. Trimming shortened V by 0 bases and J by 0 bases, and 11 bases separated the two germline ends. Germline V CDR1 and CDR2: SGHTA, FQGNSA. CDR3 DNA: TGTGCCAGCAGCTTAGCCTCGGGGAAAGCAACTAATGAAAAACTGTTTTTT. It codes for CASSLASGKATNEKLFF.

The rearrangement links TRBV7-6 to TRBJ2-7; 8 bases align to TRBD1. Germline V gene data show CDR1 as SGHVS and CDR2 as FNYEAQ. After removal of 0 bases from V and 4 bases from J, the junction contained 5 bases not matched to a gene. The CDR3 covers 15 residues. The CDR3 loop reads CASSLAPGGVYEQYF. CDR3 bases: TGTGCCAGCAGCTTAGCCCCAGGGGGCGTATACGAGCAGTACTTC.

The rearrangement joins TRBV7-2 to TRBJ1-1; D gene ambiguous. Germline V gene lookup returns CDR1 SGHTA and CDR2 FQGNSA. The CDR3 sequence is 14 residues long. V gave up 2 bases and J gave up 1 base, with 8 bases separating them. CDR3 in amino acids: CASSLTAGNTEAFF. CDR3 coding DNA: TGTGCCAGCAGCTTAACGGCAGGGAACACTGAAGCTTTCTTT. Full variable domain (missing parts from reference TRBV7-2 and TRBJ1-1): GAGVSQSPSNKVTEKGKDVELRCDPISGHTALYWYRQSLGQGLEFLIYFQGNSAPDKSGLPSDRFSAERTGGSVSTLTIQRTQQEDSAVYLCASSLTAGNTEAFFGQGTRLTVV.

The V gene is TRBV10-3, the J gene TRBJ1-2; 9 positions agree with TRBD1. The CDR3 extends over 11 amino acids. V lost 7 bases, J lost 8 bases, and 2 bases stayed unmatched. Germline CDR1 is ENHRY and CDR2 is SYGVKD. Here the CDR3 reads CAITGQGGYTF. CDR3 sequence (DNA): TGTGCCATCACCGGACAGGGGGGCTACACCTTC.

This sequence joins TRBV5-8 and TRBJ1-5; 7 bases align to TRBD1. CDR3 length: 14 residues. The germline gives CDR1 SGHTS, CDR2 YDEGEE. V shed 4 bases and J 3 bases; nucleotides not matched to a gene: 4. The CDR3 here is CASSPGQNNQPQHF. In DNA, the CDR3 is TGTGCCAGCAGCCCGGGACAGAACAATCAGCCCCAGCATTTT.

The rearrangement joins TRBV6-5 to TRBJ1-1; no clear D gene. Per the germline V gene, CDR1 is MNHEY and CDR2 is SVGAGI. Trimming cost V 2 bases and J 1 base, with 5 bases left between them. The CDR3 consists of 13 residues. The CDR3 coding sequence is TGTGCCAGCAGTTACGAGGGGAACACTGAAGCTTTCTTT. Amino acids: CASSYEGNTEAFF.

About this clone: Other DNA sequences from this sample encode an identical CDR3 as well. The J gene is TRBJ1-1, the V gene TRBV19, with 9 bases aligning to TRBD1. The CDR3 is 13 amino acids. With 4 bases clipped from V and 6 bases from J, the junction kept 3 bases outside the gene matches. Germline V gene sequence: CDR1 LNHDA, CDR2 SQIVND (reference sequence). CDR3 sequence: CASSRDRVAEAFF. CDR3 nucleotides: TGTGCCAGTAGTAGGGACAGGGTGGCTGAAGCTTTCTTT.

The chain is built from TRBV13 and TRBJ2-3; a weak D match, TRBD1 (6 bases). V was pared by 5 bases and J by 0 bases, with 18 bases between. This CDR3 comprises 17 residues. Germline loops: CDR1 PRHDT, CDR2 FYEKMQ (reference sequence). The CDR3 bases are TGTGCCAGCAGCGCCCGCCAGGGGCGATCTAGCACAGATACGCAGTATTTT. Its translation: CASSARQGRSSTDTQYF.

The rearrangement joins TRBV12-3 or TRBV12-4 to TRBJ2-7; no clear D. The germline V and J ends were trimmed by 4 bases and 2 bases, with 6 bases remaining between them. This CDR3 contains 12 residues. CDR3 coding DNA: TGTGCCAGCAGTTCGCGTACCTACGAGCAGTACTTC. This gives the protein CASSSRTYEQYF.

This chain uses TRBV9 with TRBJ1-4, with 11 bases fitting TRBD1. V shed 8 bases, J shed 3 bases, and the junction held 3 bases outside the gene matches. In germline, CDR1 is SGDLS, CDR2 YYNGEE. The CDR3 is 14 amino acids. The CDR3 region is CASGQGAANEKLFF. In DNA form, the CDR3 reads TGTGCCAGTGGACAGGGGGCAGCTAATGAAAAACTGTTTTTT.

V gene TRBV5-1 combines with J gene TRBJ1-5; D is uncertain. The V gene's germline CDR1 is SGHRS and CDR2 YFSETQ. The CDR3 totals 15 residues. The V end lost 0 bases, the J end lost 0 bases, and 7 bases lay between the germline ends. In nucleotides, the CDR3 is TGCGCCAGCAGCTTGGACTTCTATAGCAATCAGCCCCAGCATTTT. Encoded protein: CASSLDFYSNQPQHF.

The rearrangement joins TRBV13 to TRBJ2-3; TRBD2 matches 11 bases. Germline-derived CDR1 and CDR2 are PRHDT and FYEKMQ (reference sequence). The V and J ends lost 4 bases and 0 bases, in that order; junction bases with no gene match: 15. This CDR3 contains 20 residues. The CDR3 spells CASSSPLAGVSPSSTDTQYF. The DNA of the CDR3 is TGTGCCAGCAGCTCCCCACTAGCGGGGGTTTCCCCCTCTAGCACAGATACGCAGTATTTT.

The chain joins TRBV3-1 (or the pseudogene TRBV3-2) to TRBJ1-1; TRBD1 is a possible D gene (6 bases). The CDR3 consists of 15 residues. Germline V CDR1 and CDR2: LGHDT, YNNKEL (reference sequence). V lost 6 bases to trimming and J lost 0 bases, with 14 bases between them. This CDR3 reads CASRPGQRLNTEAFF. The DNA of the CDR3 is TGTGCCAGCAGGCCAGGACAGCGACTGAACACTGAAGCTTTCTTT.

The CDR3 bases are TGTGCCAGCAGTTTATTTATTGTCTACGAGCAGTACTTC. It codes for CASSLFIVYEQYF. The chain employs TRBV12-3 or TRBV12-4 and TRBJ2-7; D gene unclear. Trimming pared 2 bases from V and 3 bases from J, leaving 8 bases between. The CDR3 consists of 13 residues.

This chain uses TRBV21-1 with TRBJ2-7; no DNA check was done on the table's D call, TRBD2. TRBV21-1 is listed as a pseudogene. The CDR3 has 18 residues. CDR3 in amino acids: CASSKPRQGGPKPYEQYF. In nucleotides, the CDR3 is TGTGCCAGCAGCAAACCACGTCAGGGAGGTCCAAAACCCTACGAGCAGTACTTC.

In DNA form, the CDR3 reads TGCGCCAGCAGCCAAGTCACTCAGGGGGCGGGGAATTCACCCCTCCACTTT. Amino acid sequence: CASSQVTQGAGNSPLHF. The rearrangement links TRBV4-1 to TRBJ1-6; 8 nucleotides match TRBD1. The CDR3 is made up of 17 amino acids. Germline loops: CDR1 MGHRA, CDR2 YSYEKL. J lost 7 bases, V lost 1 base, and 9 bases had no gene match.

The count of this clone is one. This chain uses TRBV9 with TRBJ2-1; TRBD2 aligns across 9 bases. Germline-derived CDR1 and CDR2 are SGDLS and YYNGEE. CDR3 length: 11 amino acids. V shed 3 bases, J shed 14 bases, and the junction held 3 bases outside the gene matches. This CDR3 reads CASSGSGSKFF. CDR3 DNA sequence: TGTGCCAGCAGCGGTAGCGGGAGTAAGTTCTTC.

The gene calls are TRBV25-1 and TRBJ1-1; D is perhaps TRBD1 (6 bases). The CDR3 totals 15 residues. Germline V gives CDR1 MGHDK, CDR2 SYGVNS. The V end lost 4 bases, the J end lost 0 bases, and 12 bases lay between the germline ends. CDR3 sequence: CASSATGNMNTEAFF. In nucleotides, the CDR3 is TGTGCCAGCAGTGCCACAGGGAACATGAACACTGAAGCTTTCTTT.

J is TRBJ2-2 and V is TRBV2; 9 bases map to TRBD1. The J segment lost 4 bases and the V segment lost 5 bases, leaving 8 bases of the junction unmatched. This CDR3 is 16 amino acids long. The germline V gene encodes CDR1 SNHLY and CDR2 FYNNEI. CDR3 protein: CASSLPGQGGTGELFF. The CDR3 DNA reads TGTGCCAGCAGTTTACCGGGACAGGGCGGCACCGGGGAGCTGTTTTTT.

This chain connects TRBV6-6 to TRBJ1-1, with D uncertain. CDR1 and CDR2 from the germline V gene are MNHNY and SVGAGI (reference sequence). V was pared by 4 bases and J by 7 bases, with 10 bases between. The CDR3 has 12 amino acids. CDR3 residues: CASSFGSGEAFF. For the CDR3, the DNA is TGTGCCAGCAGTTTCGGTAGTGGTGAAGCTTTCTTT.

The V call is TRBV14, the J call TRBJ2-1; TRBD1 agrees at 11 bases. There are 15 residues in the CDR3. Germline assignment: CDR1 SGHDN and CDR2 FVKESK. J gave up 6 bases and V 3 bases, and 4 bases lay outside the gene matches. CDR3 loop: CASSHRDRGTNEQFF. For the CDR3, the DNA is TGTGCCAGCAGCCATCGGGACAGGGGGACCAATGAGCAGTTCTTC. The full variable domain, with the rest looked up from reference TRBV14 and TRBJ2-1, is EAGVTQFPSHSVIEKGQTVTLRCDPISGHDNLYWYRRVMGKEIKFLLHFVKESKQDESGMPNNRFLAERTGGTYSTLKVQPAELEDSGVYFCASSHRDRGTNEQFFGPGTRLTVL.